This record covers a single T cell receptor beta chain. Some clones are missing from TCRdb's copy, which holds only in-frame ones; the method was immunoSEQ multiplex PCR. The sample has over 20,000 clones; around 89% are singletons. Trimming stripped 6 bases from V and 3 bases from J, with 9 bases between. Germline loops: CDR1 ENHRY, CDR2 SYGVKD. This CDR3 is built from 12 residues. This entry comes from a study of blood T cell repertoires in COVID-19. About the study: The study drew acute and convalescent COVID-19 samples from the United States, Italy and Spain. Nucleic acid was either cDNA or gDNA, and it came from T cells, B-cell-depleted T cells, or PBMCs.

This rearrangement joins TRBV10-3 to TRBJ2-7; D possibly corresponds to TRBD2 (5 bases). This clonotype was obtained from a man aged 65 to 85 with active COVID-19. Material: peripheral blood. CDR3 bases: TGTGCCATCAGCCAACTAGTCTACGAGCAGTACTTC. Translating it yields CAISQLVYEQYF.